This is a list of T cell receptor beta chains from one sample in a study of CD8 T cells in ankylosing spondylitis. TCRdb analysed the 5' RACE reads with MiXCR anew, one entry per CDR3 protein. The sample includes 300,000 to 400,000 distinct CDR3 sequences, 20% to 25% of them seen just once. Input material: blood, either unsorted or a sorted T cell fraction (not recorded which). The source of these receptors is a male donor with ankylosing spondylitis. CDR3s include the opening cysteine and the closing phenylalanine or tryptophan. D genes are given only for firm matches. Not all rows give a size; the values are once, few, many and, for expanded clones, a class.

TGCGCCAGCAGCCAATTCCACAGGGGGCCCATAGCCAAAAACATTCAGTACTTC,CASSQFHRGPIAKNIQYF,TRBJ2-4,TRBD1,TRBV5-1,few
TGTGCCAGTAGTATTGGAACAGCGGGTCGGGCCAACGTCCTGACTTTC,CASSIGTAGRANVLTF,TRBJ2-6,.,TRBV19,.
TGTGCCAGCAGTTTGGGACGGAAGGCGGAAAAACTGTTTTTT,CASSLGRKAEKLFF,TRBJ1-4,.,TRBV2,.
TGCGCCAGCAAAAGGGCCATTCCTGGCACTGAAGCTTTCTTT,CASKRAIPGTEAFF,TRBJ1-1,.,TRBV4-1,.
TGTGCCAGCAGCCCCCTCCCCCGGACAAACTCCTACGAGCAGTACTTC,CASSPLPRTNSYEQYF,TRBJ2-7,.,TRBV7-9,.
TGCAGCGTGGGGGGGATATGGACAGGACCTTATAGCACAGATACGCAGTATTTT,CSVGGIWTGPYSTDTQYF,TRBJ2-3,.,TRBV29-1,.
TGTGCCAGCAGCCCCCAGGTCAATGAGCAGTTCTTC,CASSPQVNEQFF,TRBJ2-1,.,TRBV3-1,many
TGTGCCAGCAGCCCCCGAGAGGGGAGGAGCTCCTACGAGCAGTACTTC,CASSPREGRSSYEQYF,TRBJ2-7,.,TRBV9,.
TGCGCCAGCAGCCAAGTACCTCGACGCCAGGACAATGAGCAGTTCTTC,CASSQVPRRQDNEQFF,TRBJ2-1,.,TRBV4-3,few
TGTGCCAGCAGTCGGACAGGAAACTCCTACGAGCAGTACTTC,CASSRTGNSYEQYF,TRBJ2-7,TRBD1,TRBV7-9,many
TGCAGTGCTACAGGGGTAGGGGACTACGAGCAGTACTTC,CSATGVGDYEQYF,TRBJ2-7,.,TRBV20-1,few
TGTGCCAGCAGCTTAGCAAGCAGCCATCAGCCCCAGCATTTT,CASSLASSHQPQHF,TRBJ1-5,.,TRBV7-2,.
TGTGCCAGCAGTTTTGGACAGGGGGCGGTAATGACTGAAGCTTTCTTT,CASSFGQGAVMTEAFF,TRBJ1-1,TRBD1,TRBV12-3/TRBV12-4,.
TGTGCCAGCAGTGAACAATTAGCGGGAGGAGGCACAGATACGCAGTATTTT,CASSEQLAGGGTDTQYF,TRBJ2-3,TRBD2,TRBV6-1,.
TGTGCCAGCAGCTTACAGGGGCTTAAACTGTTTTTT,CASSLQGLKLFF,TRBJ1-4,TRBD1,TRBV3-1,.
TGTGCCACCGAGCGCGGGACTGGGGTGATGGTTGGGCAGTTCTTC,CATERGTGVMVGQFF,TRBJ2-1,.,TRBV15,few
TGTGCCACCTTAGCGGGGGTGGAGGGAAACACTGAAGCTTTCTTT,CATLAGVEGNTEAFF,TRBJ1-1,.,TRBV19,few
TGTGCCAGCAGCTTTGATAGCAGAGAGACCCAGTACTTC,CASSFDSRETQYF,TRBJ2-5,.,TRBV7-8,few
TGTGCCATCAGTGAGTCCTTCGACAGGGCTTCCCACGAGCAGTACTTC,CAISESFDRASHEQYF,TRBJ2-7,TRBD1,TRBV10-3,many
TGCAGTGCTAGAAGGGCCCAGAACACCATATATTTT,CSARRAQNTIYF,TRBJ1-3,.,TRBV20-1,.
TGTGCCAGCAGCTTAGCGCCCGGGACAGGATTTGGAAACACCATATATTTT,CASSLAPGTGFGNTIYF,TRBJ1-3,TRBD1,TRBV7-6,many
TGTGCCAGCAGTGAGGAGCGGGGGGGCAATCAGCCCCAGCATTTT,CASSEERGGNQPQHF,TRBJ1-5,.,TRBV2,few
TGTGCCAGCAGTTTAGCCTCTTCCGGGGGGCAGTTCTTC,CASSLASSGGQFF,TRBJ2-1,.,TRBV12-3/TRBV12-4,many
TGTGCCAGCAGCCAGTTAGGGGGGCGGAATCAGCCCCAGCATTTT,CASSQLGGRNQPQHF,TRBJ1-5,.,TRBV4-2,.
TGCGCCAGTCACGACGGCAGCTCTGGAAACACCATATATTTT,CASHDGSSGNTIYF,TRBJ1-3,.,TRBV5-1,.
TGTGCCAGCAGCTTGAATAGCGGGGGAACCGGGGAGCTGTTTTTT,CASSLNSGGTGELFF,TRBJ2-2,TRBD2,TRBV4-2,many
TGTGCCAGCCGACCACCCGGGGACGGTGAAGCTTTCTTT,CASRPPGDGEAFF,TRBJ1-1,.,TRBV9,many
TGTGCCACCAGTGAGTCCGGTCACCAAGAGACCCAGTACTTC,CATSESGHQETQYF,TRBJ2-5,.,TRBV24-1,few
TGCGCCAGCAGCCAAGGTTTCGGTAGTAATTATCAGCCCCAGCATTTT,CASSQGFGSNYQPQHF,TRBJ1-5,.,TRBV4-1,few
TGTGCCAGCAGTTCTGGGCGGGTCTACGAGCAGTACTTC,CASSSGRVYEQYF,TRBJ2-7,.,TRBV6-5,few
TGCAGCGTTGGGCGAACTGGGCGAGCGGAGACCCAGTACTTC,CSVGRTGRAETQYF,TRBJ2-5,.,TRBV29-1,.
TGTGCCAGCACCTCAGGGGCTGGAAACACCATATATTTT,CASTSGAGNTIYF,TRBJ1-3,.,TRBV12-3/TRBV12-4,once
TGTGCCAGCAGGGCGAATAGCGGCACAGATACGCAGTATTTT,CASRANSGTDTQYF,TRBJ2-3,.,TRBV6-1,once
TGTGCCAGCAGTTACGGACACCCTCAAAATTCACCCCTCCACTTT,CASSYGHPQNSPLHF,TRBJ1-6,.,TRBV11-3,.
TGCGCCAGCAGCTCCCGCCGAAGCGGCAGGTACCAAGAGACCCAGTACTTC,CASSSRRSGRYQETQYF,TRBJ2-5,.,TRBV5-1,many
TGCAGTGCCGAATTGATGGAGGGCACAGATACGCAGTATTTT,CSAELMEGTDTQYF,TRBJ2-3,.,TRBV20-1,few
TGTGCCACCAGTGAGCCGACTAGCGGGAGTGATGAGCAGTTCTTC,CATSEPTSGSDEQFF,TRBJ2-1,TRBD2,TRBV24-1,.
TGCGCCAGCAGCCAAGAGCAGGAGGATGGCGAGCAGTACTTC,CASSQEQEDGEQYF,TRBJ2-7,.,TRBV4-1,.
TGTGCCAGTAGTGTCCGCCGGGACAGCTACAATGAGCAGTTCTTC,CASSVRRDSYNEQFF,TRBJ2-1,TRBD1,TRBV19,few
TGTGCCAGCAGCCCCGGGACTAGCCACGGGGAGCTGTTTTTT,CASSPGTSHGELFF,TRBJ2-2,TRBD2,TRBV9,.
TGTGCCAGCAGCCAAGATCGCAGGACCGACTATGGCTACACCTTC,CASSQDRRTDYGYTF,TRBJ1-2,.,TRBV4-2,few
TGCGCCAGCAGCTTGGGGACACCCTCTGGAAACACCATATATTTT,CASSLGTPSGNTIYF,TRBJ1-3,.,TRBV5-1,few
TGTGCCATCAGTGAGCCGGGTTTTAATGGTTCACCCCTCCACTTT,CAISEPGFNGSPLHF,TRBJ1-6,.,TRBV10-3,.
TGTGCCAGCAGCTTGGTGTTCAGGCGCAATGAGCAGTTCTTC,CASSLVFRRNEQFF,TRBJ2-1,.,TRBV5-5,.
TGCAGTGCTAGAAGATCCTGGGGTCAGCCCCAGCATTTT,CSARRSWGQPQHF,TRBJ1-5,.,TRBV20-1,.
TGTGCCAGCAGTCGAGGCCGGCTCTCATACAATGAGCAGTTCTTC,CASSRGRLSYNEQFF,TRBJ2-1,.,TRBV27,.
TGCAGTGCTACGGCTAGCGGGAGGTCCTACAATGAGCAGTTCTTC,CSATASGRSYNEQFF,TRBJ2-1,TRBD2,TRBV20-1,.
TGCGCCAGCAGCTTCCGACTAGCGGGGACCTACGAGCAGTACTTC,CASSFRLAGTYEQYF,TRBJ2-7,TRBD2,TRBV5-1,.
TGCAGCGGACGGACAGGGGGCACAGATACGCAGTATTTT,CSGRTGGTDTQYF,TRBJ2-3,TRBD1,TRBV20-1,.
TGTGCCAGCTCACCAAGCAGCGTAGAAGAGACCCAGTACTTC,CASSPSSVEETQYF,TRBJ2-5,.,TRBV18,.